This T cell receptor beta chain came from a study of cytomegalovirus exposure and HLA in healthy donors. The PCR was carried out with 60 Vbeta primers and 13 Jbeta primers. This table comes from immunoSEQ multiplex PCR, and its TCRdb copy is limited to in-frame clones, with some not included. This table holds roughly 140,000 clones, roughly four fifths found once. Study observations and caveats: Follow-up analysis later connected one missense variant in DCLRE1C with trimming of TCR beta V- and J-genes. Sequence variants that were highly shared formed a cluster that was likely a sequencing artifact. As was reported, the HLA-A and HLA-B alleles of most subjects were accurately predicted from TCR beta sequences.

Concerning this clone: Antigen: not known.

This CDR3 is built from 14 residues. The germline gives CDR1 ENHRY, CDR2 SYGVKD. V lost 3 bases, J lost 2 bases, and 11 bases lay in between. The sequence was obtained from a young man in good health and CMV-seronegative. This chain connects TRBV10-3 to TRBJ2-7; D call uncertain. Sequences were obtained from PBMCs. The CDR3 reads CAISDPPGTYEQYF. As DNA, the CDR3 is TGTGCCATCAGTGACCCACCAGGAACCTACGAGCAGTACTTC.